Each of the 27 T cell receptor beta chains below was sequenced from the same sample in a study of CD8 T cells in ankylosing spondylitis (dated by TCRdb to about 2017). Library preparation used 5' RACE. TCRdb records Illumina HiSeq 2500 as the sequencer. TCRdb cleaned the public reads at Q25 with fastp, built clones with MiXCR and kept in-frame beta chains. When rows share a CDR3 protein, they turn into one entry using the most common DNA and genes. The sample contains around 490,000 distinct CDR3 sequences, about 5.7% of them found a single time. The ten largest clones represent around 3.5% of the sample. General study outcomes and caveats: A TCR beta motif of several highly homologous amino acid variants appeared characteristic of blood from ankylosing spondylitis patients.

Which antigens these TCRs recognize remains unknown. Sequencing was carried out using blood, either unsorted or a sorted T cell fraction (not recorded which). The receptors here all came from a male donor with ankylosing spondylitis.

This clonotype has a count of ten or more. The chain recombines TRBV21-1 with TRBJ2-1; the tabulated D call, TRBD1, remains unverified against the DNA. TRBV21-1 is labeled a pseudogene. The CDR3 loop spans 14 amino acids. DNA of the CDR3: TGTGCCAGCAGCAACTCCCCCAGAGACAATGAGCAGTTCTTC. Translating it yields CASSNSPRDNEQFF.

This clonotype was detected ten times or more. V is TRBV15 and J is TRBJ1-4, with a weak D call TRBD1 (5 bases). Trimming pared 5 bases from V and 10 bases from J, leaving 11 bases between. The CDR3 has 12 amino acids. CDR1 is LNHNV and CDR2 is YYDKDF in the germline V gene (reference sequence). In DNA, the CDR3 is TGTGCCACCAGCCAGGGACCCGGAAAACTGTTTTTT. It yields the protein CATSQGPGKLFF.

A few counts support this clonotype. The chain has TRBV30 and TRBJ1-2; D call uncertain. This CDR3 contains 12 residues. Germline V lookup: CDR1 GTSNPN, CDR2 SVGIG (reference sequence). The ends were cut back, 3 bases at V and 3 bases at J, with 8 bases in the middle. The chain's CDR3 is CAWSYGHYGYTF. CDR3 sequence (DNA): TGTGCCTGGAGCTACGGGCACTATGGCTACACCTTC.

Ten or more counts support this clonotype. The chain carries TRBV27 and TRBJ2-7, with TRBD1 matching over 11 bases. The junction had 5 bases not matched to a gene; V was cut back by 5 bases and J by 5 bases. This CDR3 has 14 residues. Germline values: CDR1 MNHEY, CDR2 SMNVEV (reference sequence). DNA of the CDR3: TGTGCCAGCAGTGCGGGGACAGGGGGAAACGAGCAGTACTTC. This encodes CASSAGTGGNEQYF.

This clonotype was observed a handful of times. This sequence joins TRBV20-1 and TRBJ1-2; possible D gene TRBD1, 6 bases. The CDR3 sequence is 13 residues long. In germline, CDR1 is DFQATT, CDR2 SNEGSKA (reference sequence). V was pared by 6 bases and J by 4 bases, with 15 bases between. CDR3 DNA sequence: TGCAGTGCCCTGCTGGACAGCACCTATGGCTACACCTTC. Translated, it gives CSALLDSTYGYTF.

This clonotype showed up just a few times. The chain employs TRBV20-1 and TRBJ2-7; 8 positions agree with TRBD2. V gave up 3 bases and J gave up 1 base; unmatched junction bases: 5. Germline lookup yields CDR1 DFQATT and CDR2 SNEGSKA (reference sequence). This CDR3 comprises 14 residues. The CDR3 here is CSARIAGISYEQYF. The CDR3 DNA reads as TGCAGTGCTAGGATAGCGGGGATATCCTACGAGCAGTACTTC.

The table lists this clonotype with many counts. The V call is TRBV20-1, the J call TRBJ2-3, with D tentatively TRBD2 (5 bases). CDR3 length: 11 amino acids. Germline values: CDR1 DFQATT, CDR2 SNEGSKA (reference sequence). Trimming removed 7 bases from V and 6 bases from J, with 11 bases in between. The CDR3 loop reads CSGPLADTQYF. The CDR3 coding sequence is TGCAGTGGTCCCTTAGCGGATACGCAGTATTTT.

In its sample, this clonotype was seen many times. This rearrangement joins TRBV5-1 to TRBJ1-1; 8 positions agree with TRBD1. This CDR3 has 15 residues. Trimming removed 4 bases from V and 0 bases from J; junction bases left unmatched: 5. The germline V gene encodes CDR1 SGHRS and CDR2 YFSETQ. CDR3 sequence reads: CASSIRGLMNTEAFF. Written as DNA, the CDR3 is TGCGCCAGCAGCATCAGGGGGCTCATGAACACTGAAGCTTTCTTT.

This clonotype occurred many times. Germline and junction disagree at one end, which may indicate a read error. This CDR3 reads CASSLDGLGEQFF. The CDR3 DNA follows: TGTGCTAGCAGCTTAGACGGCTTGGGCGAGCAGTTCTTC. The J gene is TRBJ2-1, the V gene TRBV7-7; D not certain. This CDR3 contains 13 residues. Per germline, CDR1 SSHAT and CDR2 FNYEAQ (reference sequence).

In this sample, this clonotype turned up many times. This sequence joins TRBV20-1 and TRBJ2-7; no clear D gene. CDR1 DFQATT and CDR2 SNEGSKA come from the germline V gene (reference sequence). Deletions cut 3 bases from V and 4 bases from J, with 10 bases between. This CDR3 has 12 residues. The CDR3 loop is CSARDRQYEQYF. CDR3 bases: TGCAGTGCTAGGGACCGCCAGTACGAGCAGTACTTC.

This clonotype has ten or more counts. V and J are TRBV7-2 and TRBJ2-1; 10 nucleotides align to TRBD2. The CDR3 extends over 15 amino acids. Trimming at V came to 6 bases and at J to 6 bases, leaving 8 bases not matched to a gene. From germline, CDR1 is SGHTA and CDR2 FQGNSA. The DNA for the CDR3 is TGTGCCAGCAGATCCGAAGCGGGGGGGCCCAATGAGCAGTTCTTC. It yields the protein CASRSEAGGPNEQFF.

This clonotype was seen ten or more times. In DNA form, the CDR3 reads TGTGCCAGCAGTTTATTGTGGGGGGCCGCCGGGAATACGCAGTATTTT. Protein product: CASSLLWGAAGNTQYF. The rearrangement uses TRBV28 and TRBJ2-3; D may be TRBD1 or TRBD2 (6 bases each). The CDR3 contains 16 residues. Germline CDR1 reads MDHEN; CDR2 reads SYDVKM. Trimming took 1 base from V and 7 from J, leaving 18 bases between them.

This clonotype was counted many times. CDR3 coding DNA: TGCGCCAGCACCCTCGACAGGGGCAAAGGCTACACCTTC. Translating it yields CASTLDRGKGYTF. This rearrangement joins TRBV5-1 to TRBJ1-2; 8 bases align to TRBD1. Germline CDR1 SGHRS, CDR2 YFSETQ. The CDR3 sequence is 13 residues long. V trimming: 6 bases; J trimming: 8 bases; junction bases outside the gene matches: 9.

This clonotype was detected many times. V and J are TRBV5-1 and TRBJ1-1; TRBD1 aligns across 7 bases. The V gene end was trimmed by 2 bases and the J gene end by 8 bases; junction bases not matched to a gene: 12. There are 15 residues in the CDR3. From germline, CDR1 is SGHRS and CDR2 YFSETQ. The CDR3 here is CASSFGQAHVTEAFF. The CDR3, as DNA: TGCGCCAGCAGCTTCGGACAGGCTCACGTGACGGAAGCTTTCTTT.

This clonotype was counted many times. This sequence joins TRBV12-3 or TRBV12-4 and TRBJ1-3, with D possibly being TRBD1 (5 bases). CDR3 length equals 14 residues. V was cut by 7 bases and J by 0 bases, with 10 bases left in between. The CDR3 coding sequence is TGTGCCAGCACTGACAGTTACTCTGGAAACACCATATATTTT. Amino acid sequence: CASTDSYSGNTIYF.

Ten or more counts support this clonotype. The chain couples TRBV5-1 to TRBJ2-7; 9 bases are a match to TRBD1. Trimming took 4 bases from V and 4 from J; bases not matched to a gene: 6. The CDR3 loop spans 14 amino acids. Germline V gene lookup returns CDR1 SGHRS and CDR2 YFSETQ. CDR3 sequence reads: CASSAGTGRYEQYF. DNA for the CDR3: TGCGCCAGCAGCGCGGGGACAGGGAGATACGAGCAGTACTTC.

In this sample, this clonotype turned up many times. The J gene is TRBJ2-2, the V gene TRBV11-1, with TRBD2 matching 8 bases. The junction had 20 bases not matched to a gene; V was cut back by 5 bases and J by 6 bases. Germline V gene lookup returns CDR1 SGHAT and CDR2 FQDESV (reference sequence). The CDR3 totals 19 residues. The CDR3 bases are TGTGCCAGCAGCCATACCCGGGTAGAGCGGGAGAAGATTCCCGGGGAGCTGTTTTTT. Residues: CASSHTRVEREKIPGELFF. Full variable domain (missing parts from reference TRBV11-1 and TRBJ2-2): EAEVAQSPRYKITEKSQAVAFWCDPISGHATLYWYRQILGQGPELLVQFQDESVVDDSQLPKDRFSAERLKGVDSTLKIQPAELGDSAMYLCASSHTRVEREKIPGELFFGEGSRLTVL.

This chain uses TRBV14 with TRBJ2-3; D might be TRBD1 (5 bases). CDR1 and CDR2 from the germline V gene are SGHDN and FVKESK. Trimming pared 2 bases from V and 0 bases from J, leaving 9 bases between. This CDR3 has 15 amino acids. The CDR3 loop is CASSQKQASTDTQYF. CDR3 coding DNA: TGTGCCAGCAGCCAAAAACAGGCGAGCACAGATACGCAGTATTTT.

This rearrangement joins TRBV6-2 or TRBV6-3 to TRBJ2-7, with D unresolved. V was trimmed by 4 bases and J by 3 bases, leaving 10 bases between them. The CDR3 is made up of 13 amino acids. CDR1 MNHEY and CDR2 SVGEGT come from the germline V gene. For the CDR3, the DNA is TGTGCCAGCAGTTTCCAGACCTACTACGAGCAGTACTTC. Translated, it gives CASSFQTYYEQYF.

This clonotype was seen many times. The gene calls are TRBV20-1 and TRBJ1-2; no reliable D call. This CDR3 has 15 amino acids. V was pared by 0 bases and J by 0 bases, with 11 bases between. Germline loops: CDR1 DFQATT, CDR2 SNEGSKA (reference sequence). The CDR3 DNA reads TGCAGTGCTAGAGAATCGTCGGAACCTAACTATGGCTACACCTTC. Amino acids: CSARESSEPNYGYTF.

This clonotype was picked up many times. CDR3 DNA: TGTGCCAGCAGTCGTTATAACTACAATGAGCAGTTCTTC. Protein sequence: CASSRYNYNEQFF. The rearrangement links TRBV12-3 or TRBV12-4 to TRBJ2-1; no firm D call. The CDR3 is 13 residues long. Trimming shortened V by 5 bases and J by 3 bases, and 8 bases separated the two germline ends.

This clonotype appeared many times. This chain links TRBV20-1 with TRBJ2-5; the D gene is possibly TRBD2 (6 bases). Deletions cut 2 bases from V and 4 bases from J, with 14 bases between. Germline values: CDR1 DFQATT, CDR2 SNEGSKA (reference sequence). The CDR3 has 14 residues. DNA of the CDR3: TGCAGTGCTAGATCGAGACTAGGGTCAGAGACCCAGTACTTC. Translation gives CSARSRLGSETQYF.

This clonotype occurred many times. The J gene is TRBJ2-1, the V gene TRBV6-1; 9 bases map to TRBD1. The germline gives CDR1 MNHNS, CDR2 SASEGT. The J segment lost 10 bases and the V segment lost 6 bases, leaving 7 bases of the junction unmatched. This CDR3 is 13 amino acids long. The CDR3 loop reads CASSADRGGEQFF. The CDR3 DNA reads TGTGCCAGCAGCGCGGACAGGGGAGGCGAGCAGTTCTTC.

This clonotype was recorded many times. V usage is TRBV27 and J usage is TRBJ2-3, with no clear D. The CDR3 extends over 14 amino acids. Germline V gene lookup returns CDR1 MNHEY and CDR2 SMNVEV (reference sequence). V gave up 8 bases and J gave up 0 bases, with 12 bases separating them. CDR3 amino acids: CASGPWASTDTQYF. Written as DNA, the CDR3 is TGTGCCAGCGGACCGTGGGCGAGCACAGATACGCAGTATTTT.

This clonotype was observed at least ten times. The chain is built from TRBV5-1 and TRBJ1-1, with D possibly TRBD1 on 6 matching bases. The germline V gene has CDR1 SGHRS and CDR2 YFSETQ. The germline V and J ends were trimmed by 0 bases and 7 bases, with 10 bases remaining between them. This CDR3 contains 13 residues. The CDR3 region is CASSLEAGVEAFF. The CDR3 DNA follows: TGCGCCAGCAGCTTGGAGGCAGGGGTTGAAGCTTTCTTT.

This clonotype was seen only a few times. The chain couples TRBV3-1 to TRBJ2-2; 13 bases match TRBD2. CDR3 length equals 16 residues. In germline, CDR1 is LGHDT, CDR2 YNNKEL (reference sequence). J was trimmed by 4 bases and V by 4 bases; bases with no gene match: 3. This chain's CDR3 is CASSRGLAGATGELFF. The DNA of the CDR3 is TGTGCCAGCAGCCGAGGACTAGCGGGAGCCACCGGGGAGCTGTTTTTT. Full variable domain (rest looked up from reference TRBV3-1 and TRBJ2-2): DTAVSQTPKYLVTQMGNDKSIKCEQNLGHDTMYWYKQDSKKFLKIMFSYNNKELIINETVPNRFSPKSPDKAHLNLHINSLELGDSAVYFCASSRGLAGATGELFFGEGSRLTVL.

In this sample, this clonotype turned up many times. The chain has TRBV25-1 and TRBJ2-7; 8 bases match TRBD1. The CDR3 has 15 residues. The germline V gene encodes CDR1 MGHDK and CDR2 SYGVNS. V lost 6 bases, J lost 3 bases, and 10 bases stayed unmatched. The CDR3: CASRITGGPYYEQYF. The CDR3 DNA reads TGTGCCAGCAGAATAACAGGGGGACCGTACTACGAGCAGTACTTC.